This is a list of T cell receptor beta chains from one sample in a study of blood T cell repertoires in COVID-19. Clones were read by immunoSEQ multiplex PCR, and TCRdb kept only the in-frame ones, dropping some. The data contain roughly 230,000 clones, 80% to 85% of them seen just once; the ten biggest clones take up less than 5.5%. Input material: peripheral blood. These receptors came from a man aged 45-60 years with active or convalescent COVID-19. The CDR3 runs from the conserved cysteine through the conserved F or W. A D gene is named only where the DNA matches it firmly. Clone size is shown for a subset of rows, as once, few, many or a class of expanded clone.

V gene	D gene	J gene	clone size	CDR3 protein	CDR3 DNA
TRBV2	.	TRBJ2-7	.	CASSPTTRQAEQYF	TGTGCCAGCAGTCCCACGACCAGACAGGCCGAGCAGTACTTC
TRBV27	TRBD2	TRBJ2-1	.	CASSPSGPRIGNEQFF	TGTGCCAGCAGTCCTAGCGGGCCAAGAATAGGCAATGAGCAGTTCTTC
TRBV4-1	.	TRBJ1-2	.	CASSQDPGGYTF	TGCGCCAGCAGCCAGGATCCGGGGGGCTACACCTTC
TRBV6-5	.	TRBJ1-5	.	CASSYSYEGAQPQHF	TGTGCCAGCAGTTACTCGTATGAGGGAGCTCAGCCCCAGCATTTT
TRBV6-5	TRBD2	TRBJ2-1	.	CATIPGAGGYNEQFF	TGTGCCACCATCCCAGGAGCGGGGGGCTACAATGAGCAGTTCTTC
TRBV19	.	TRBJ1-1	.	CASSQQGRGNTEAFF	TGTGCCAGTAGTCAACAGGGTAGAGGGAACACTGAAGCTTTCTTT
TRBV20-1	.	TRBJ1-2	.	CSARVGGGYTF	TGCAGTGCTAGAGTGGGGGGTGGCTACACCTTC
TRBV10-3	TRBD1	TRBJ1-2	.	CAIRQGADGYGYTF	TGTGCCATCCGACAGGGGGCTGATGGCTATGGCTACACCTTC
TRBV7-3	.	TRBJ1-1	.	CASSLTGRGTEAFF	TGTGCCAGCAGCTTAACAGGGAGGGGCACTGAAGCTTTCTTT
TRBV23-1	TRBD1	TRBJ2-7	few	CASSQPKSGTGNYYEQYF	TGCGCCAGCAGTCAACCAAAATCCGGGACAGGGAATTACTACGAGCAGTACTTC
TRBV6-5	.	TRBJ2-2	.	CASSRDLPTGELFF	TGTGCCAGCAGCAGGGACTTACCTACCGGGGAGCTGTTTTTT
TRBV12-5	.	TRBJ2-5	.	CASGSDYQETQYF	TGTGCTAGTGGTTCCGACTATCAAGAGACCCAGTACTTC
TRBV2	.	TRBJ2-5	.	CASSGTYKETQYF	TGTGCCAGCTCTGGGACTTACAAAGAGACCCAGTACTTC
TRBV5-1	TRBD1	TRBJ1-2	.	CASSLAGQQGGYGYTF	TGCGCCAGCAGCTTGGCCGGTCAACAGGGGGGCTATGGCTACACCTTC
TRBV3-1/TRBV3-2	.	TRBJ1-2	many	CASSQRRHKTNYGYTF	TGTGCCAGCAGCCAAAGAAGACATAAAACTAACTATGGCTACACCTTC
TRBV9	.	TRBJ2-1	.	CASSDREVYNEQFF	TGTGCCAGCAGCGACCGAGAGGTCTACAATGAGCAGTTCTTC
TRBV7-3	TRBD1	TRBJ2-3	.	CASSMTGLSTDTQYF	TGTGCCAGCAGCATGACAGGGTTGAGCACAGATACGCAGTATTTT
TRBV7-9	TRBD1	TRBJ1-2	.	CASRAEDRGTYGYTF	TGTGCCAGCAGGGCGGAGGACAGGGGAACTTATGGCTACACCTTC
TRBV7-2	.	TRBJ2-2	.	CASSGRRNTGELFF	TGTGCCAGCAGTGGGAGGAGGAACACCGGGGAGCTGTTTTTT
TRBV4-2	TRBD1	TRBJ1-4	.	CASSQDLGTVSEKLFF	TGTGCCAGCAGTCAAGATCTGGGGACAGTAAGTGAAAAACTGTTTTTT
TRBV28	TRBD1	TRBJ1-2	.	CASSFDRGLYGYTF	TGTGCCAGCAGTTTTGACAGGGGGCTCTATGGCTACACCTTC
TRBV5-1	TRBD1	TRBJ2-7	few	CASSSTVGTGGHEQYF	TGCGCCAGCAGCTCCACGGTGGGGACAGGCGGCCACGAGCAGTACTTC
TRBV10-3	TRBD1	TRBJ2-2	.	CALRPGTGDTGELFF	TGTGCCTTACGCCCCGGGACAGGGGACACCGGGGAGCTGTTTTTT
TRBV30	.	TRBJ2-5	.	CAWSQREGETQYF	TGTGCCTGGAGTCAACGGGAAGGCGAGACCCAGTACTTC
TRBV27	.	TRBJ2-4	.	CATSGQSRGIQYF	TGTGCCACCTCGGGACAATCTCGCGGCATTCAGTACTTC
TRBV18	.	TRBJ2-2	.	CASSPFGGIENTGELFF	TGTGCCAGCTCACCCTTCGGGGGTATAGAGAACACCGGGGAGCTGTTTTTT
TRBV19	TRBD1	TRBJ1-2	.	CASSIIQGDKGYTF	TGTGCCAGTAGTATAATCCAGGGGGATAAAGGCTACACCTTC
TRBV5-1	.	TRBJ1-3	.	CASSLALTETGNTIYF	TGCGCCAGCAGCTTGGCCCTGACAGAAACTGGAAACACCATATATTTT
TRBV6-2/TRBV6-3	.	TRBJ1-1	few	CASSYGIGVTEAFF	TGTGCCAGCAGTTACGGTATCGGGGTTACTGAAGCTTTCTTT
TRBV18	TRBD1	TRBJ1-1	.	CASSPGQMGNTEAFF	TGTGCCAGCTCACCGGGACAGATGGGGAACACTGAAGCTTTCTTT
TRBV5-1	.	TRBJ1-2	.	CASSTNPRGDGYTF	TGCGCCAGCAGCACCAACCCCCGCGGGGATGGCTACACCTTC
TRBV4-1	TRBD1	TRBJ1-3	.	CASSLSRDRANTIYF	TGCGCCAGCAGCCTTTCAAGGGACAGGGCAAACACCATATATTTT
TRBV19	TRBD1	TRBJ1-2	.	CASSSTPGQGIYGYTF	TGTGCCAGTAGTAGCACCCCGGGACAGGGGATCTATGGCTACACCTTC
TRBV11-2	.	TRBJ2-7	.	CASSIALEGEQYF	TGTGCCAGCAGCATCGCGTTGGAGGGGGAGCAGTACTTC
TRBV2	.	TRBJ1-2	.	CASSTRGYGYTF	TGTGCCAGCTCCACGAGAGGCTATGGCTACACCTTC
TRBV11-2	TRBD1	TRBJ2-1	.	CASSLQGADNEQFF	TGTGCCAGCAGCCTACAGGGGGCCGACAATGAGCAGTTCTTC
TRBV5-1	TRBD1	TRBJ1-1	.	CASSRGQGPEAFF	TGCGCCAGCAGCCGGGGACAGGGGCCTGAAGCTTTCTTT
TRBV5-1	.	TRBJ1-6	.	CASSFRGGNSPLHF	TGCGCCAGCAGCTTTCGGGGAGGTAATTCACCCCTCCACTTT
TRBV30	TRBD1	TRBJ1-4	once	CAWSLGTGGFQKLFF	TGTGCCTGGAGCCTGGGGACAGGGGGGTTTCAAAAACTGTTTTTT